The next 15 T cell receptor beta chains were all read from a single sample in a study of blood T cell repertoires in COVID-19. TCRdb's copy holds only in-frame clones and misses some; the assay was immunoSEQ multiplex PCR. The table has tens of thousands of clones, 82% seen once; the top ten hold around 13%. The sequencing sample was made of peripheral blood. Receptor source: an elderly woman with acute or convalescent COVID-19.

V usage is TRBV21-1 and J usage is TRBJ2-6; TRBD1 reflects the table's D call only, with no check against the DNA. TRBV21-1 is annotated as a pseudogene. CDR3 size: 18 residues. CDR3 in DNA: TGTGCCAGCAGCAAATTTTGTGACAGGGGGACTGGGGCCAACGTCCTGACTTTC. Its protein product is CASSKFCDRGTGANVLTF.

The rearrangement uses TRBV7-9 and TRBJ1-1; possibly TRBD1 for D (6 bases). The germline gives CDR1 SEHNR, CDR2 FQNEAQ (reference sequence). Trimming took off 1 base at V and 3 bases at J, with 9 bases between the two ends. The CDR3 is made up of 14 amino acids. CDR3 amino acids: CASSLDGQHTEAFF. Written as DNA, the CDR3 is TGTGCCAGCAGCTTAGATGGACAGCACACTGAAGCTTTCTTT.

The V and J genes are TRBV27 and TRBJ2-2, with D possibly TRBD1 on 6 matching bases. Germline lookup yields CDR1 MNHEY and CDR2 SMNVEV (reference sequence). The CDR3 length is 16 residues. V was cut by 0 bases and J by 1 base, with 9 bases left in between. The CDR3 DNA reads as TGTGCCAGCAGTTTATCGGACAGCTGGAACACCGGGGAGCTGTTTTTT. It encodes CASSLSDSWNTGELFF.

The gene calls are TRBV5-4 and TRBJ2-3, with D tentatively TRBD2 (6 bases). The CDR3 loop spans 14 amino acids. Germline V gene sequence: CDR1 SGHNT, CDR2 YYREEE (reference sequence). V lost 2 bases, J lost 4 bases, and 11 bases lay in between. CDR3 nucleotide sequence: TGTGCCAGCAGCTTAGGGAGGAGGTCAGATACGCAGTATTTT. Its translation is CASSLGRRSDTQYF.

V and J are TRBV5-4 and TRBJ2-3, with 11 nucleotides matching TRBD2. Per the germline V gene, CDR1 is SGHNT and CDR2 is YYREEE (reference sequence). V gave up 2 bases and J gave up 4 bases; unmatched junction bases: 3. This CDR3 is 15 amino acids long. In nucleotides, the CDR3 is TGTGCCAGCAGCTTTACTAGCGGGAGTTCAGATACGCAGTATTTT. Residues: CASSFTSGSSDTQYF.

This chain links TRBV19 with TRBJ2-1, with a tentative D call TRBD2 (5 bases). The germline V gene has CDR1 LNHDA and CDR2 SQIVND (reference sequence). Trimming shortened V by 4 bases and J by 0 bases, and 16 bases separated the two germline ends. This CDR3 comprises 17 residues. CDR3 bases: TGTGCCAGTAGTACTGGACCGAGACTAAGCTCCTACAATGAGCAGTTCTTC. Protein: CASSTGPRLSSYNEQFF. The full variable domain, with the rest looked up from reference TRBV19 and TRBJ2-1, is DGGITQSPKYLFRKEGQNVTLSCEQNLNHDAMYWYRQDPGQGLRLIYYSQIVNDFQKGDIAEGYSVSREKKESFPLTVTSAQKNPTAFYLCASSTGPRLSSYNEQFFGPGTRLTVL.

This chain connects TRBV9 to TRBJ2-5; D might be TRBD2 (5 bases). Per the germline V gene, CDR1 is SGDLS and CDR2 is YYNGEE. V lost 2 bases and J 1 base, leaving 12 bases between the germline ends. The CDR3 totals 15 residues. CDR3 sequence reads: CASSVDLGSQETQYF. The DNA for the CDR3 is TGTGCCAGCAGCGTCGATCTGGGGAGCCAAGAGACCCAGTACTTC.

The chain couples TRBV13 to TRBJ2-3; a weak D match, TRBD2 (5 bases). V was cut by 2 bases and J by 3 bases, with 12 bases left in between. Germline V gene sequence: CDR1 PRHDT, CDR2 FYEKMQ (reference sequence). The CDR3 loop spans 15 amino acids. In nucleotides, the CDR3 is TGTGCCAGCAGCTTACTGGCAACGGGAACAGATACGCAGTATTTT. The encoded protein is CASSLLATGTDTQYF.

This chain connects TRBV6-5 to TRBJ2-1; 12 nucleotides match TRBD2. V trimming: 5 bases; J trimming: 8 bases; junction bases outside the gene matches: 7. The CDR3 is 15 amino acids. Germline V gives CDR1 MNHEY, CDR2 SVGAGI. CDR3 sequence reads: CASSRLAGVSDEQFF. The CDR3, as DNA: TGTGCCAGCAGTCGACTAGCGGGAGTTAGTGATGAGCAGTTCTTC.

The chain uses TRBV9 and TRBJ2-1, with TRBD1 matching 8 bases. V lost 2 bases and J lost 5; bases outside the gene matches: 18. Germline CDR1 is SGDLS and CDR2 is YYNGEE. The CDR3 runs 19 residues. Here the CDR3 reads CASSVITGGVLRSDNEQFF. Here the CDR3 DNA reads TGTGCCAGCAGCGTGATTACAGGGGGAGTTTTACGATCTGACAATGAGCAGTTCTTC.

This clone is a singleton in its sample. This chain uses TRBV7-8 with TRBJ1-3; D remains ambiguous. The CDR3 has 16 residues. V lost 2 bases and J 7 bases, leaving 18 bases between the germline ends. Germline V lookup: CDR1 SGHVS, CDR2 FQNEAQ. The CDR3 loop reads CASSLPPAGPRNTIYF. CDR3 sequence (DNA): TGTGCCAGCAGCTTACCTCCGGCGGGCCCTCGGAACACCATATATTTT. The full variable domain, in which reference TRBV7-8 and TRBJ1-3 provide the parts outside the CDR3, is GAGVSQSPRYKVAKRGQDVALRCDPISGHVSLFWYQQALGQGPEFLTYFQNEAQLDKSGLPSDRFFAERPEGSVSTLKIQRTQQEDSAVYLCASSLPPAGPRNTIYFGEGSWLTVV.

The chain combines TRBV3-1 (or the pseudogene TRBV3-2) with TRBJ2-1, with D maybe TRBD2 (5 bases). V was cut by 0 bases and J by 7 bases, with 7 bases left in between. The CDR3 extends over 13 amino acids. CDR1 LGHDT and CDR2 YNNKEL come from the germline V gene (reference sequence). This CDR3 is CASSQDSGNEQFF. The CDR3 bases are TGTGCCAGCAGCCAAGATTCGGGAAATGAGCAGTTCTTC.

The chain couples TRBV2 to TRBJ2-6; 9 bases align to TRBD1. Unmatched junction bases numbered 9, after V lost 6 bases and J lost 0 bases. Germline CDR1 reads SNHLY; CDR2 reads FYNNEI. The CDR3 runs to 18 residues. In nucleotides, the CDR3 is TGTGCCAGCAGAGTTCAAGGGACAGGGTTCTCTGGGGCCAACGTCCTGACTTTC. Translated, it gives CASRVQGTGFSGANVLTF.

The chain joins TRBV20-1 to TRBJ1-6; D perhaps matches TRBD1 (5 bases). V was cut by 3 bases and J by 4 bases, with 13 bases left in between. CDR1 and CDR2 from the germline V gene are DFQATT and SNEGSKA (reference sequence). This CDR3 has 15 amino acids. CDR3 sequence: CSASEQRGYNSPLHF. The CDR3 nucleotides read TGCAGTGCTAGTGAGCAAAGGGGATATAATTCACCCCTCCACTTT.

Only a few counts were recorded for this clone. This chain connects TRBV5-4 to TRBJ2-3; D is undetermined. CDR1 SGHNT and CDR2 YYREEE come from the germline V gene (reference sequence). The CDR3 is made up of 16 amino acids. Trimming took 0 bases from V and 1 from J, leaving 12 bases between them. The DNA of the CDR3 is TGTGCCAGCAGCTTGGTGGCGAGCCGGGGCACAGATACGCAGTATTTT. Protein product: CASSLVASRGTDTQYF.